This T cell receptor (beta chain) is drawn from a study of control samples from healthy donors and cancer patients. Data came from immunoSEQ multiplex PCR; TCRdb stores just in-frame clones and leaves some out. This table has about 130,000 clones, around 90% appearing once. Trimming cost V 0 bases and J 7 bases, with 6 bases left between them. The CDR3 spans 12 residues. CDR1 and CDR2 from the germline V gene are LGHDT and YNNKEL (reference sequence). The chain carries TRBV3-1 (or the pseudogene TRBV3-2) and TRBJ1-2; D gene uncertain. The receptor was derived from a young man in good health. What was sequenced was blood. The CDR3 nucleotides read TGTGCCAGCAGCCAAGATAGGCTTGGCTACACCTTC. Residues: CASSQDRLGYTF.